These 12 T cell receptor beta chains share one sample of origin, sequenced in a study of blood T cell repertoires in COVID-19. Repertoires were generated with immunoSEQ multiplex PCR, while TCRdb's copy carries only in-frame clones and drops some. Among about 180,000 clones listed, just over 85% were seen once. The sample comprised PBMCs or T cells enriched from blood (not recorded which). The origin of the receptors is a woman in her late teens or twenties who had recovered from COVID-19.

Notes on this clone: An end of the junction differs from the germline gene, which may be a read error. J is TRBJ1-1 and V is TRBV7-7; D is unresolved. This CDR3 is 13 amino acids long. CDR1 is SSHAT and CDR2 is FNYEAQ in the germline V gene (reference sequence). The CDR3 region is CASSLNGDTEAFF. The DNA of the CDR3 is TGTGCTAGCAGCTTAAACGGAGACACTGAAGCTTTCTTT.

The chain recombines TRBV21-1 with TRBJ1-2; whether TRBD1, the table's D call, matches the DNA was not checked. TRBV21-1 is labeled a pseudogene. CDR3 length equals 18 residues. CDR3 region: CASSKGPGVWNANYGYTF. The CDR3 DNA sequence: TGTGCCAGCAGCAAGGGTCCAGGGGTTTGGAACGCTAACTATGGCTACACCTTC.

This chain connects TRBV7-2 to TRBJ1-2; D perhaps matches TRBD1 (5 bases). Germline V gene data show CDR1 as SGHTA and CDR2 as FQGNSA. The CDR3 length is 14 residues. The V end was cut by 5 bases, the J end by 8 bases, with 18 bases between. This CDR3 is CASSPPGGARGYTF. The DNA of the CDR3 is TGTGCCAGCAGCCCACCCGGCGGGGCGCGAGGCTACACCTTC.

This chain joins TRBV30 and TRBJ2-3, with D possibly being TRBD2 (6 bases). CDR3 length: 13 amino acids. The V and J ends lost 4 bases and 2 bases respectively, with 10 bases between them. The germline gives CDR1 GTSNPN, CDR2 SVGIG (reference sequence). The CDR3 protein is CAWNGGSTDTQYF. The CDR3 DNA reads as TGTGCCTGGAACGGAGGGTCCACAGATACGCAGTATTTT.

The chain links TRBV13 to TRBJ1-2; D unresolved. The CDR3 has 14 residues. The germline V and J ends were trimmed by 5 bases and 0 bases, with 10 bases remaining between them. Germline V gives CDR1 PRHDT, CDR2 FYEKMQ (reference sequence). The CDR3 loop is CASSVAGTNYGYTF. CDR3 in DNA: TGTGCCAGCAGCGTGGCTGGCACTAACTATGGCTACACCTTC.

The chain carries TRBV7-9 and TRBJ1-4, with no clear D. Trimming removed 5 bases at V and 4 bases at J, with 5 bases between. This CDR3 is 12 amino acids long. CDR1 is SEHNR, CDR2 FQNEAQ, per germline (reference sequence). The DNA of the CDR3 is TGTGCCAGCAGCGCCTATAATGAAAAACTGTTTTTT. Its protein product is CASSAYNEKLFF.

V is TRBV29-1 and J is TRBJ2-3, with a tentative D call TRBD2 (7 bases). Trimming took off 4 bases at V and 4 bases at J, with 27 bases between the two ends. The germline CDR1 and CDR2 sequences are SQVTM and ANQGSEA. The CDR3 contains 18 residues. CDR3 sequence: CSVVTTRGEGRVADTQYF. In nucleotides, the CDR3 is TGCAGCGTTGTCACGACTAGGGGGGAGGGCCGAGTGGCAGATACGCAGTATTTT.

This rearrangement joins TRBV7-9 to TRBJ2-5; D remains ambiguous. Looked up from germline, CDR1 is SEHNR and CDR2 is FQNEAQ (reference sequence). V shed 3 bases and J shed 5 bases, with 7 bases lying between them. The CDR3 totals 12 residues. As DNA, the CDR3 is TGTGCCAGCAGCTTGACTGCGGAGACCCAGTACTTC. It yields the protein CASSLTAETQYF.

CDR3 loop: CASSQDYILQGSYNEQFF. The CDR3 DNA reads as TGTGCCAGCAGCCAAGATTATATCTTGCAGGGTTCCTACAATGAGCAGTTCTTC. This chain links TRBV3-1 (or the pseudogene TRBV3-2) with TRBJ2-1; D might be TRBD1 (5 bases). Germline-derived CDR1 and CDR2 are LGHDT and YNNKEL (reference sequence). This CDR3 region has 18 residues. V was pared by 0 bases and J by 1 base, with 16 bases between.

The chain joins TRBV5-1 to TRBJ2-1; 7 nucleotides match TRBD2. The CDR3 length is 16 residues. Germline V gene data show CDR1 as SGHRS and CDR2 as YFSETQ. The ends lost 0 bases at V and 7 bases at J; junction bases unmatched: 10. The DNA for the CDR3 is TGCGCCAGCAGCTTGGGTCGGGCGGGAGCAGGTAATGAGCAGTTCTTC. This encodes CASSLGRAGAGNEQFF.

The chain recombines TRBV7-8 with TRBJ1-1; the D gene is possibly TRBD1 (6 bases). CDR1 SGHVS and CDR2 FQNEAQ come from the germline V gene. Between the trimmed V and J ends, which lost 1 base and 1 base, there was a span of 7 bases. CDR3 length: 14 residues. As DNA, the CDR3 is TGTGCCAGCAGCTTAGTACAGGGGAACACTGAAGCTTTCTTT. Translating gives CASSLVQGNTEAFF.

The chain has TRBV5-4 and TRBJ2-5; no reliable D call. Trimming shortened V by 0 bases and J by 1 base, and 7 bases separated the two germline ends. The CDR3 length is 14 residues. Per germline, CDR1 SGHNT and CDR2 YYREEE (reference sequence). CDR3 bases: TGTGCCAGCAGCTTGGTGTCTACCCAAGAGACCCAGTACTTC. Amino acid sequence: CASSLVSTQETQYF.